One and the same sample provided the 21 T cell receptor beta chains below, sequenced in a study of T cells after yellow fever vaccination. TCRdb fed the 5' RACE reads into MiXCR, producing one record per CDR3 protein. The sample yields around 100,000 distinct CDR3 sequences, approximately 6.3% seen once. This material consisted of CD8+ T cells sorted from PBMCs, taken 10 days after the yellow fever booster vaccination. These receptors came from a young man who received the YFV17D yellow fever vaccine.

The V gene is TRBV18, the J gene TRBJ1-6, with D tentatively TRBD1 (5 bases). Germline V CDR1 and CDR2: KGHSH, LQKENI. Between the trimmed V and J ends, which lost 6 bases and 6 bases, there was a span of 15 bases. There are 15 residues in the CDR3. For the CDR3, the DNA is TGTGCCAGCTCCGGCCGGGACCCTTTTAATTCACCCCTCCACTTT. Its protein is CASSGRDPFNSPLHF.

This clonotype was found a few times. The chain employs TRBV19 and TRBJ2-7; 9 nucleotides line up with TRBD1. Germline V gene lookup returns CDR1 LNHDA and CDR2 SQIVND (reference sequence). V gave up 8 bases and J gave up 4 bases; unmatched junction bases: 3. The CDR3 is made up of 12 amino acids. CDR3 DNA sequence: TGTGCCAGTGGGACAGGGCCATACGAGCAGTACTTC. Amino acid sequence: CASGTGPYEQYF.

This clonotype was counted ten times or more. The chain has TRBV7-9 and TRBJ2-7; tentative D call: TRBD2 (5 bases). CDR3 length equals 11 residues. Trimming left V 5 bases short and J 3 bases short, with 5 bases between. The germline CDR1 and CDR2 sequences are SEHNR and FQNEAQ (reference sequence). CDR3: CASSRDYEQYV. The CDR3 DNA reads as TGTGCCAGCAGCCGGGACTACGAGCAGTACGTC.

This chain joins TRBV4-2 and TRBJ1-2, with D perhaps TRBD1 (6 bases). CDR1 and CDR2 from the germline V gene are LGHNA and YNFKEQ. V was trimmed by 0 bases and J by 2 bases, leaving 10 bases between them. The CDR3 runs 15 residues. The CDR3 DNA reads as TGTGCCAGCAGCCAAGAAAACCAGGGGAACTATGGCTACACCTTC. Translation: CASSQENQGNYGYTF.

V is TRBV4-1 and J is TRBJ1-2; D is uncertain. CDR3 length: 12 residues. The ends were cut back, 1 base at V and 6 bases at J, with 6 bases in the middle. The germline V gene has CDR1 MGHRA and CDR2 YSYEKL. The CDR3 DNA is TGCGCCAGCAGCCAAGGAGGAGATGGCTACACCTTC. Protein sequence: CASSQGGDGYTF.

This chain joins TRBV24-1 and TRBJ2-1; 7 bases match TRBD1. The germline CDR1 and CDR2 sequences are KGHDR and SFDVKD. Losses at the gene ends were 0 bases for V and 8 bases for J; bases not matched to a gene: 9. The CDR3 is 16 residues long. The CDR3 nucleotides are TGTGCCACCAGTGATTTGAGGGGGCACGGTATCTATGAGCAGTTCTTC. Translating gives CATSDLRGHGIYEQFF.

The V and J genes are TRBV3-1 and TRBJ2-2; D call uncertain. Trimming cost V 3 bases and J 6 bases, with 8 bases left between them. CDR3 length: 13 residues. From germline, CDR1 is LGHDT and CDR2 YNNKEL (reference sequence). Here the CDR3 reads CASSHGAPGELFF. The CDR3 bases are TGTGCCAGCAGCCATGGTGCACCCGGGGAGCTGTTTTTT.

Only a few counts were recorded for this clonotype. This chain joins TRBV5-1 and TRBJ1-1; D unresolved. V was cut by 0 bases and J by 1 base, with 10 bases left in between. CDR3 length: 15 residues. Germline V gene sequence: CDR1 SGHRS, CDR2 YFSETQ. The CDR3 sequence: CASSLAMLSNTEAFF. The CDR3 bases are TGCGCCAGCAGCTTGGCAATGCTATCGAACACTGAAGCTTTCTTT.

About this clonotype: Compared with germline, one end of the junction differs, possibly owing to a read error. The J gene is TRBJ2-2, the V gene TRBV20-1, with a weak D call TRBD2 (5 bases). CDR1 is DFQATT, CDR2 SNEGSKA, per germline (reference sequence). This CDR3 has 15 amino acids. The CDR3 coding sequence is TGCAGTGCCAGAGGGCCAGAAACGAACACCGGGGAGCTGTTTTTT. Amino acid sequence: CSARGPETNTGELFF.

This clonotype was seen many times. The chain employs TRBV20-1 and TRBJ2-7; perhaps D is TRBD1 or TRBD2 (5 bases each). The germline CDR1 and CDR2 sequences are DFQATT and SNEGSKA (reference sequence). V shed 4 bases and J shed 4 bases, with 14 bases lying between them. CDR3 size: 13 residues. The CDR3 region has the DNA TGCAGTGCTACGCTCCGGGACCCTTACGAGCAGTACTTC. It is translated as CSATLRDPYEQYF.

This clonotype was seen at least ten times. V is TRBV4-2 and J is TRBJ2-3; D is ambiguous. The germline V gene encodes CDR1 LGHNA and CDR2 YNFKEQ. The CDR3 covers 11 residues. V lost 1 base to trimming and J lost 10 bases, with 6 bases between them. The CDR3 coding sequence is TGTGCCAGCAGCCAAGGGGTAGCGCAGTATTTT. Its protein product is CASSQGVAQYF.

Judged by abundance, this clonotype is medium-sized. CDR3 amino acids: CASSTQGPGNEQFF. The DNA of the CDR3 is TGTGCCAGCAGTACGCAAGGCCCGGGGAATGAGCAGTTCTTC. The rearrangement links TRBV12-3 or TRBV12-4 to TRBJ2-1; a weak D match, TRBD2 (5 bases). This CDR3 comprises 14 residues. Trimming left V 5 bases short and J 7 bases short, with 15 bases between.

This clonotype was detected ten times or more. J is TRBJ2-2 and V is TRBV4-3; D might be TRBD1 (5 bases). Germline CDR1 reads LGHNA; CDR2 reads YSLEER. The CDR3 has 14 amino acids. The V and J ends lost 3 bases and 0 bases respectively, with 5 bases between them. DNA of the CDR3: TGCGCCAGCAGCCAGGGGCCGAACACCGGGGAGCTGTTTTTT. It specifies CASSQGPNTGELFF.

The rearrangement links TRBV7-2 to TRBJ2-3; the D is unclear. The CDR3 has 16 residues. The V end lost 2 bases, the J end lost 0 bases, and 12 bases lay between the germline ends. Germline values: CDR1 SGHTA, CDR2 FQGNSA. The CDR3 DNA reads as TGTGCCAGCAGCTTATTCGGGTACGGGAGCACAGATACGCAGTATTTT. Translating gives CASSLFGYGSTDTQYF.

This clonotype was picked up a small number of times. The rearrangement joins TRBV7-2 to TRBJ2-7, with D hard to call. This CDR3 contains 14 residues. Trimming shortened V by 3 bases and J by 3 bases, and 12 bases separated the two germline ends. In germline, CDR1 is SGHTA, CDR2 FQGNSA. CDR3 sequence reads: CASSFYEGGYEQYF. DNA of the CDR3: TGTGCCAGCAGCTTCTATGAAGGCGGCTACGAGCAGTACTTC.

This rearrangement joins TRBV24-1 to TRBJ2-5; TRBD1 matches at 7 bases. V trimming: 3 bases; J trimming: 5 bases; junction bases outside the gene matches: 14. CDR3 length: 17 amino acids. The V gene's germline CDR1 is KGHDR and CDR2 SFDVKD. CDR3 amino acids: CATSDSRRDSFWETQYF. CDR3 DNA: TGTGCCACCAGTGATAGCCGCCGGGACAGTTTTTGGGAGACCCAGTACTTC.

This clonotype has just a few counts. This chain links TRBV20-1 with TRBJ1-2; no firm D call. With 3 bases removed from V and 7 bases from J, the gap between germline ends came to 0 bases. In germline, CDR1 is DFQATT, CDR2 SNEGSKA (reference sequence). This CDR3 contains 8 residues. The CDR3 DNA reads TGCAGTGCTAGTGGCTACACCTTC. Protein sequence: CSASGYTF.

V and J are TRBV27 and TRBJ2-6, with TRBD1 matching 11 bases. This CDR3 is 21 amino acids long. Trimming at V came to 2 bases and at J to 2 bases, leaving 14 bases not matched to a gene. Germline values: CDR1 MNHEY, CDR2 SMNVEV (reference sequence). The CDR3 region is CASSLAYFTGQGGTGANVLTF. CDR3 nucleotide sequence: TGTGCCAGCAGTTTAGCCTACTTCACGGGACAGGGGGGAACTGGGGCCAACGTCCTGACTTTC.

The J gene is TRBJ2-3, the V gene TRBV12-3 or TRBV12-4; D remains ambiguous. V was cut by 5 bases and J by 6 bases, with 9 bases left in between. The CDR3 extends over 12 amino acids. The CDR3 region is CASSALGDTQYF. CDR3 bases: TGTGCCAGCAGTGCCCTAGGGGATACGCAGTATTTT.

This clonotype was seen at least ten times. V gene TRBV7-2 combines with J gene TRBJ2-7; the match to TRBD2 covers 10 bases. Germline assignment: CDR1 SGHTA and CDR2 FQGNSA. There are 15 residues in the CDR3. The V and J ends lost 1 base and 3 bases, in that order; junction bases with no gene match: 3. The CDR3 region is CASSLVSSGGYEQYV. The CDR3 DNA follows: TGTGCCAGCAGCTTAGTATCTAGCGGGGGCTACGAGCAGTACGTC.

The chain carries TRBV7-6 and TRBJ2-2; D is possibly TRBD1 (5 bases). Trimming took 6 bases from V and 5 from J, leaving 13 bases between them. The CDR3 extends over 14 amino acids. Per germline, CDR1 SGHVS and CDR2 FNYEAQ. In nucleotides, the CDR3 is TGTGCCAGCAGTTCCACAGGAATAACCGGGGAGCTGTTTTTT. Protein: CASSSTGITGELFF.